This is a list of T cell receptor beta chains from one sample in a study of early T cells in non-severe SARS-CoV-2 infection. TCRdb re-called the 5' RACE reads with MiXCR, one entry per CDR3 protein. The data show about 27,000 distinct CDR3 sequences, with 5% to 6.5% seen just once and about 0.85% held by the top ten. The sequencing input was whole blood. The origin of the receptors is an adult who was a healthcare worker with PCR-confirmed SARS-CoV-2 infection or an uninfected control (not recorded which). Each CDR3 is given with its conserved first and last residue. A D gene is named only where the DNA matches it firmly. A row's size may be missing; if present it is once, few, many or a size class.

TRBD1	few	TRBV29-1	TRBJ1-4	TGCAGCGTTGATACAGGGGATAATGAAAAACTGTTTTTT	CSVDTGDNEKLFF
-	many	TRBV10-3	TRBJ1-2	TGTGCCACCCGGGGGAATACCCCCCATAGCTACACCTTC	CATRGNTPHSYTF
-	many	TRBV27	TRBJ2-2	TGTGCCAGCAGTTTAGGGGAAATCGGGGAGCTGTTTTTT	CASSLGEIGELFF
-	-	TRBV28	TRBJ1-1	TGTGCCAGCAGTAAGCGGGCCAATGAAGCTTTCTTT	CASSKRANEAFF
-	few	TRBV18	TRBJ1-1	TGTGCCAGCTCGCAAACAGGGCTCTACACTGAAGCTTTCTTT	CASSQTGLYTEAFF
-	few	TRBV24-1	TRBJ2-3	TGTGCCACCAGTGACCCTACGGGGTCTAATACAGATACGCAGTATTTT	CATSDPTGSNTDTQYF
-	many	TRBV30	TRBJ2-5	TGTGCCTGGAGTGTGCCTCGGAAAGAGACCCAGTACTTC	CAWSVPRKETQYF
-	many	TRBV5-6	TRBJ1-3	TGTGCCAGCAGCTTGCCATATGGAAACACCATATATTTT	CASSLPYGNTIYF
TRBD1	-	TRBV30	TRBJ2-1	TGTGCCTGGAGTGCTGTACGGGGGACAGGGAAAAATGAGCAGTTCTTC	CAWSAVRGTGKNEQFF
TRBD1	-	TRBV20-1	TRBJ1-1	TGCAGTGCTAGGAGGACAGGGGTGAACACTGAAGCTTTCTTT	CSARRTGVNTEAFF
-	-	TRBV4-2	TRBJ1-4	TGTGCCAGCAGCCAAGATAGGCCTGAAAAACTGTTTTTT	CASSQDRPEKLFF
-	many	TRBV5-8	TRBJ2-5	TGTGCCAGCAGCGCTAAGACGGGGAAGTACCAAGAGACCCAGTACTTC	CASSAKTGKYQETQYF
-	-	TRBV29-1	TRBJ1-2	TGCAGCGTAGCCGGGACATCCCCTCAGTTCAACTATGGCTACACCTTC	CSVAGTSPQFNYGYTF
TRBD1	many	TRBV3-1	TRBJ2-5	TGTGCCAGCAGCCAAGTAGACAGGGGAGAGACCCAGTACTTC	CASSQVDRGETQYF
-	once	TRBV9	TRBJ2-3	TGTGCCAGCAGCGGTGGAGGCAGGATCACAGATACGCAGTATTTT	CASSGGGRITDTQYF
TRBD1	many	TRBV7-9	TRBJ1-5	TGTGCCAGCAAGGGGGCCGCTGATCAGCCCCAGCATTTT	CASKGAADQPQHF
-	many	TRBV18	TRBJ2-7	TGTGCCAGCTCACCCGGCCGGGAAGGTGGCGAGCAGTACTTC	CASSPGREGGEQYF
-	medium-sized	TRBV5-4	TRBJ2-3	TGTGCCAGCAGCTCAGAACCCACGTATAGCACAGATACGCAGTATTTT	CASSSEPTYSTDTQYF